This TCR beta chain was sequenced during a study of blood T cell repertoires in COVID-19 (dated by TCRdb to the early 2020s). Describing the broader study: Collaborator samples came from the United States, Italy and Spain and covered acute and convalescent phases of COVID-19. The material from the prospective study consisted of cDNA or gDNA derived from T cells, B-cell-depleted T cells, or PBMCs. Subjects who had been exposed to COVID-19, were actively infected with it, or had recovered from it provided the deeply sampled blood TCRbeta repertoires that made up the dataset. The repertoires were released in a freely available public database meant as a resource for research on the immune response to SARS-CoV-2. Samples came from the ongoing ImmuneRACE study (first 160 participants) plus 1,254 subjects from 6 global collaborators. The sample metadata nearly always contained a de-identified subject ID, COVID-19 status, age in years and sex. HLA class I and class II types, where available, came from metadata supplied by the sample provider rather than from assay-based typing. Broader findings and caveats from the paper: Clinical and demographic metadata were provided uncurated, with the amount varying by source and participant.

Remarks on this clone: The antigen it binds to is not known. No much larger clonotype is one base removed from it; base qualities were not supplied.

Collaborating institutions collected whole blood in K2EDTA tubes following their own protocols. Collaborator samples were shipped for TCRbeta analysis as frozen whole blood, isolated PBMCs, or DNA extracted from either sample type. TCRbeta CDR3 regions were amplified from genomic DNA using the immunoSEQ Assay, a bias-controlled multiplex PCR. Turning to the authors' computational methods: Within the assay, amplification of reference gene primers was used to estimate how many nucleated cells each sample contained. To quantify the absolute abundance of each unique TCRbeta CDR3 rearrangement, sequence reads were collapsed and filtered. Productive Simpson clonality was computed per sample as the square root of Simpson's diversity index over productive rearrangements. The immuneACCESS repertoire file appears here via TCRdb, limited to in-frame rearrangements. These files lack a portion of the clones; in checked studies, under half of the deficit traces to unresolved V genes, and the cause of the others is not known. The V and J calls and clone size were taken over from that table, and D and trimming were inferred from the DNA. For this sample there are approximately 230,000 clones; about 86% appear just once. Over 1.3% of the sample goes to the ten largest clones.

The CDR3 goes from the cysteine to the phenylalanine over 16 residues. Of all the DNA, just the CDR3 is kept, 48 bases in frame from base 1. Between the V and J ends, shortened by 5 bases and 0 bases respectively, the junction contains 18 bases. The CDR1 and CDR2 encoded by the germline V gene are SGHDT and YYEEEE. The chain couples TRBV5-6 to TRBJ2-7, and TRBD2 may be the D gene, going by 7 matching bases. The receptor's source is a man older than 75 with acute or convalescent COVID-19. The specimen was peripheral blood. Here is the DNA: TGTGCCAGCAGTTACGGGGGGCCCTTTCCCTCCTACGAGCAGTACTTC. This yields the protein CASSYGGPFPSYEQYF.